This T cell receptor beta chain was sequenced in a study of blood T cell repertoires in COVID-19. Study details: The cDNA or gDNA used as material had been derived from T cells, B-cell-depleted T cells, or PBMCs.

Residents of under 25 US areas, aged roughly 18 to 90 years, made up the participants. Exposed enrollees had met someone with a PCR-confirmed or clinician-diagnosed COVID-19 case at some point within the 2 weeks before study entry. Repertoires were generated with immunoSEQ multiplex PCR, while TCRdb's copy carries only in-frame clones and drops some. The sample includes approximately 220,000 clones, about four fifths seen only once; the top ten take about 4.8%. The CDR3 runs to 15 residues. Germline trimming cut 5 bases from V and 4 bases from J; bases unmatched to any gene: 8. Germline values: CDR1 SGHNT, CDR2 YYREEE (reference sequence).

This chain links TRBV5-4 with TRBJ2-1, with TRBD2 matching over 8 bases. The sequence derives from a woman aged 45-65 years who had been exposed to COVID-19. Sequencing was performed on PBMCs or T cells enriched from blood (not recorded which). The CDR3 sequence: CASRRTSNGYNEQFF. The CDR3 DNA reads TGTGCCAGCAGAAGGACTAGCAACGGGTACAATGAGCAGTTCTTC.